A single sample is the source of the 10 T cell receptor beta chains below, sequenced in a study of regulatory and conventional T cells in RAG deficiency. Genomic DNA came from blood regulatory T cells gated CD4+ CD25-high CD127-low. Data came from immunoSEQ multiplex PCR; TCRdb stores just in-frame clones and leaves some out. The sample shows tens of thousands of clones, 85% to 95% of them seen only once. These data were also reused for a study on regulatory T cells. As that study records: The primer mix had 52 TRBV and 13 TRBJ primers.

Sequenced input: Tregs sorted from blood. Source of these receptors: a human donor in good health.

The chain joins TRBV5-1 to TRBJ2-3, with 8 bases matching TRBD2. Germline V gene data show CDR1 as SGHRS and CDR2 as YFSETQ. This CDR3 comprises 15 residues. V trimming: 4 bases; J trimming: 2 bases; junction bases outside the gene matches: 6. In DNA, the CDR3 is TGCGCCAGCAGCCGAGCGGGGGCCAACACAGATACGCAGTATTTT. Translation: CASSRAGANTDTQYF. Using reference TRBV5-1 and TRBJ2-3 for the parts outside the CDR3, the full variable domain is KAGVTQTPRYLIKTRGQQVTLSCSPISGHRSVSWYQQTPGQGLQFLFEYFSETQRNKGNFPGRFSGRQFSNSRSEMNVSTLELGDSALYLCASSRAGANTDTQYFGPGTRLTVL.

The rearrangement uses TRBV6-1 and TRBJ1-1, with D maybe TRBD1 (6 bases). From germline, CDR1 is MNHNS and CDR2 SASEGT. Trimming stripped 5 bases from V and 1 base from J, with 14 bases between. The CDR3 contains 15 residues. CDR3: CASSFQQGRNTEAFF. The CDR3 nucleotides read TGTGCCAGCAGTTTCCAACAGGGCCGGAACACTGAAGCTTTCTTT.

The CDR3 sequence is CASSPGQANTGELFF. The CDR3 DNA follows: TGTGCCAGCAGCCCGGGACAGGCGAACACCGGGGAGCTGTTTTTT. This sequence joins TRBV11-2 and TRBJ2-2, with 8 bases aligning to TRBD1. The CDR3 sequence is 15 residues long. Unmatched junction bases numbered 2, after V lost 5 bases and J lost 0 bases. The germline V gene encodes CDR1 SGHAT and CDR2 FQNNGV. The variable domain in full, with the rest retrieved from reference TRBV11-2 and TRBJ2-2, is EAGVAQSPRYKIIEKRQSVAFWCNPISGHATLYWYQQILGQGPKLLIQFQNNGVVDDSQLPKDRFSAERLKGVDSTLKIQPAKLEDSAVYLCASSPGQANTGELFFGEGSRLTVL.

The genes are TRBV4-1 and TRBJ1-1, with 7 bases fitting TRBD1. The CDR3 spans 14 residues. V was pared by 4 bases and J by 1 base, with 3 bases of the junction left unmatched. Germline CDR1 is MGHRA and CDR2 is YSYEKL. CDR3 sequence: CASSRDRANTEAFF. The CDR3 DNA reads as TGCGCCAGCAGCCGCGACAGGGCGAACACTGAAGCTTTCTTT.

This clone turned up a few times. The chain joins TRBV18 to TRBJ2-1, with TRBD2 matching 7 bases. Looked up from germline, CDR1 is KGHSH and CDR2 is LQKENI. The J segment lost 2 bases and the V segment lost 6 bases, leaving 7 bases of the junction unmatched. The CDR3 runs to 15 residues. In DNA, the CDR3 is TGTGCCAGCTCCGCTAGCGGCGTCGCCTACAATGAGCAGTTCTTC. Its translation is CASSASGVAYNEQFF.

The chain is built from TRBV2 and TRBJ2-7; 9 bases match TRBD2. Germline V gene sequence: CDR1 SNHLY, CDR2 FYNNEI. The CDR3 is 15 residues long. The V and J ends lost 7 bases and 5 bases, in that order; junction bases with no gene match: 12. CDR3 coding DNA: TGTGCCAGCAATGGACCCGGGACTAGCTTGAACGAGCAGTACTTC. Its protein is CASNGPGTSLNEQYF.

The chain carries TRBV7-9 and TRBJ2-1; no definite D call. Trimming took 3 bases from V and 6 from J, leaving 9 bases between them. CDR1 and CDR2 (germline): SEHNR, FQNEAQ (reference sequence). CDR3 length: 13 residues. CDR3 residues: CASSFKGLNEQFF. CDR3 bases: TGTGCCAGCAGCTTTAAAGGCCTCAATGAGCAGTTCTTC.

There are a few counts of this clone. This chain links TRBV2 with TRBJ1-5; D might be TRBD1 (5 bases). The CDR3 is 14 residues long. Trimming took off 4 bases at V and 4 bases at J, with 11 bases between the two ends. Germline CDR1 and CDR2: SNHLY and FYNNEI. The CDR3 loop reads CASSGVWGNQPQHF. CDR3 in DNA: TGTGCCAGCAGTGGCGTCTGGGGGAATCAGCCCCAGCATTTT.

CDR3 region: CASSFPGTGTPNYGYTF. CDR3 in DNA: TGTGCCAGCAGTTTTCCCGGGACAGGGACTCCTAACTATGGCTACACCTTC. This sequence joins TRBV6-4 and TRBJ1-2; 9 nucleotides line up with TRBD1. With 5 bases clipped from V and 0 bases from J, the junction kept 10 bases outside the gene matches. CDR1 is MRHNA and CDR2 is SNTAGT in the germline V gene. The CDR3 has 17 amino acids.

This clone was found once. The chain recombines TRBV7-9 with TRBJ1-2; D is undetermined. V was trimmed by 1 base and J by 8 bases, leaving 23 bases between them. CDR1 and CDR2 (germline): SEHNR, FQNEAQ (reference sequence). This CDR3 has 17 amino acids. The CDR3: CASSLGTMGKLGRGYTF. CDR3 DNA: TGTGCCAGCAGCTTAGGAACAATGGGGAAGTTGGGCCGAGGCTACACCTTC. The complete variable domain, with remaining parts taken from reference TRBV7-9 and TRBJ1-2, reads DTGVSQNPRHKITKRGQNVTFRCDPISEHNRLYWYRQTLGQGPEFLTYFQNEAQLEKSRLLSDRFSAERPKGSFSTLEIQRTEQGDSAMYLCASSLGTMGKLGRGYTFGSGTRLTVV.